One sample yielded the 27 T cell receptor beta chains listed below, sequenced in a study of blood T cell repertoires in COVID-19. TCRdb's table, derived via immunoSEQ multiplex PCR, lists solely in-frame clones and lacks some. The sample holds under 150,000 clones, roughly 80% seen once. The source material was PBMCs or T cells enriched from blood (not recorded which). All receptors derive from a young man who had recovered from COVID-19.

The chain joins TRBV5-8 to TRBJ2-7; the D is unclear. CDR1 is SGHTS, CDR2 YDEGEE, per germline. V dropped 5 bases and J dropped 3 bases, with 12 bases sitting between them. This CDR3 has 13 residues. DNA of the CDR3: TGTGCCAGCAGGGTCGGCGGATTCTACGAGCAGTACGTC. Protein sequence: CASRVGGFYEQYV.

The V and J genes are TRBV18 and TRBJ1-1; D not certain. The V and J ends lost 3 bases and 1 base respectively, with 18 bases between them. CDR3 length: 17 residues. Germline V gene data show CDR1 as KGHSH and CDR2 as LQKENI. CDR3 protein: CASSPKEGRPSNTEAFF. In DNA form, the CDR3 reads TGTGCCAGCTCACCGAAAGAGGGCAGACCTTCGAACACTGAAGCTTTCTTT.

This rearrangement joins TRBV4-1 to TRBJ2-5; D possibly corresponds to TRBD2 (5 bases). Per the germline V gene, CDR1 is MGHRA and CDR2 is YSYEKL. This CDR3 is built from 15 residues. The V gene lost 0 bases and the J gene lost 0 bases, with 8 bases spanning the gap. CDR3 nucleotides: TGCGCCAGCAGCCAAGACGCCGGGAACCAAGAGACCCAGTACTTC. Its translation is CASSQDAGNQETQYF.

This sequence joins TRBV7-2 and TRBJ1-3; TRBD1 aligns across 7 bases. The V and J ends lost 3 bases and 0 bases, in that order; junction bases with no gene match: 5. CDR1 SGHTA and CDR2 FQGNSA come from the germline V gene. The CDR3 length is 16 residues. This CDR3 reads CASSFSQGSSGNTIYF. Written as DNA, the CDR3 is TGTGCCAGCAGCTTCTCACAGGGGAGCTCTGGAAACACCATATATTTT.

The chain couples TRBV29-1 to TRBJ1-1, with a possible D match to TRBD1 (5 bases). The CDR3 extends over 12 amino acids. V shed 7 bases and J shed 3 bases, with 12 bases lying between them. CDR1 and CDR2 (germline): SQVTM, ANQGSEA. CDR3 sequence reads: CSAGWGDTEAFF. Written as DNA, the CDR3 is TGCAGCGCTGGGTGGGGGGACACTGAAGCTTTCTTT.

This clone was observed once. This chain uses TRBV18 with TRBJ1-5; TRBD1 matches 10 bases. V trimming: 4 bases; J trimming: 2 bases; junction bases outside the gene matches: 2. The germline V gene has CDR1 KGHSH and CDR2 LQKENI. This CDR3 is 15 amino acids long. The chain's CDR3 is CASSRGTGGNQPQHF. Written as DNA, the CDR3 is TGTGCCAGCTCACGGGGGACAGGGGGCAATCAGCCCCAGCATTTT.

This chain links TRBV4-1 with TRBJ2-2; D is unresolved. Germline-derived CDR1 and CDR2 are MGHRA and YSYEKL. V gave up 1 base and J gave up 4 bases, with 19 bases separating them. This CDR3 has 18 residues. The CDR3 region has the DNA TGCGCCAGCAGCCAAGCCGGCCTCCTCCTAGTGGGCACCGGGGAGCTGTTTTTT. This gives the protein CASSQAGLLLVGTGELFF.

V gene TRBV5-1 combines with J gene TRBJ2-1; D is possibly TRBD1 (5 bases). CDR3 length: 13 residues. V was clipped by 4 bases and J by 7 bases, with 12 bases between them. The germline V gene has CDR1 SGHRS and CDR2 YFSETQ. The DNA for the CDR3 is TGCGCCAGCAGCAGGGGTGGTGGGAATGAGCAGTTCTTC. Residues: CASSRGGGNEQFF.

J is TRBJ1-5 and V is TRBV19; unclear D gene. Germline CDR1 is LNHDA and CDR2 is SQIVND (reference sequence). This CDR3 spans 14 amino acids. V lost 7 bases and J lost 2, with 12 bases in between. The CDR3 DNA sequence: TGTGCCAGTATTCACGCCGGGGGCAATCAGCCCCAGCATTTT. Amino acid sequence: CASIHAGGNQPQHF.

This clone was seen only once. V gene TRBV5-5 combines with J gene TRBJ2-3; possibly TRBD2 for D (7 bases). V lost 0 bases, J lost 4 bases, and 12 bases lay in between. The CDR3 is 15 amino acids. Per germline, CDR1 SGHKS and CDR2 YYEKEE (reference sequence). This CDR3 reads CASSLEGGPADTQYF. CDR3 coding DNA: TGTGCCAGCAGCTTGGAGGGGGGGCCGGCAGATACGCAGTATTTT.

CDR3 sequence reads: CASSLGPKQGEQFF. CDR3 sequence (DNA): TGTGCCAGCAGCTTAGGCCCGAAGCAGGGTGAGCAGTTCTTC. This chain links TRBV11-2 with TRBJ2-1; the D gene is possibly TRBD1 (5 bases). With 1 base removed from V and 9 bases from J, the gap between germline ends came to 13 bases. Germline V gives CDR1 SGHAT, CDR2 FQNNGV. The CDR3 is 14 amino acids.

This clone has a single count. The chain joins TRBV5-8 to TRBJ2-1; D might be TRBD2 (6 bases). V lost 4 bases and J 8 bases, leaving 13 bases between the germline ends. Germline assignment: CDR1 SGHTS and CDR2 YDEGEE. This CDR3 region has 13 residues. This CDR3 reads CASSTRDFYEQFF. The DNA for the CDR3 is TGTGCCAGCAGCACCAGGGACTTTTATGAGCAGTTCTTC.

The chain joins TRBV2 to TRBJ2-3; 13 nucleotides match TRBD2. Trimming took 4 bases from V and 4 from J; bases not matched to a gene: 2. Germline lookup yields CDR1 SNHLY and CDR2 FYNNEI. This CDR3 contains 15 residues. CDR3 in amino acids: CASSGTSGRADTQYF. As DNA, the CDR3 is TGTGCCAGCAGTGGGACTAGCGGGAGAGCAGATACGCAGTATTTT.

V and J are TRBV12-3 or TRBV12-4 and TRBJ2-7; possibly TRBD1 for D (5 bases). The CDR3 extends over 13 amino acids. Deletions cut 5 bases from V and 2 bases from J, with 10 bases between. CDR3 bases: TGTGCCAGCAGTGTACAGGCTACCTACGAGCAGTACTTC. This translates into CASSVQATYEQYF.

This clone was observed a handful of times. The chain has TRBV10-1 and TRBJ2-3; 8 bases are a match to TRBD2. Germline-derived CDR1 and CDR2 are WNHNN and SYGVQD (reference sequence). This CDR3 comprises 17 residues. V lost 0 bases and J lost 3; bases outside the gene matches: 8. The CDR3 nucleotides read TGCGCCAGCAGTGAGTCTCCCCCGGGAGGGGGGACAGATACGCAGTATTTT. Encoded protein: CASSESPPGGGTDTQYF.

This clone has a handful of counts. This chain connects TRBV2 to TRBJ1-2, with D maybe TRBD1 (5 bases). V was clipped by 2 bases and J by 2 bases, with 9 bases between them. Germline-derived CDR1 and CDR2 are SNHLY and FYNNEI. This CDR3 is built from 14 residues. CDR3 coding DNA: TGTGCCAGCAGTGAATGGGGGGGGAACTATGGCTACACCTTC. Its translation is CASSEWGGNYGYTF. The entire variable domain, with the rest obtained from reference TRBV2 and TRBJ1-2, is as follows: EPEVTQTPSHQVTQMGQEVILRCVPISNHLYFYWYRQILGQKVEFLVSFYNNEISEKSEIFDDQFSVERPDGSNFTLKIRSTKLEDSAMYFCASSEWGGNYGYTFGSGTRLTVV.

This rearrangement joins TRBV2 to TRBJ1-2, with 7 bases aligning to TRBD1. This CDR3 is 14 amino acids long. The germline gives CDR1 SNHLY, CDR2 FYNNEI. V dropped 7 bases and J dropped 0; count of bases not matched to a gene: 5. CDR3 loop: CASTFQGANYGYTF. As DNA, the CDR3 is TGTGCCAGCACTTTCCAGGGGGCTAACTATGGCTACACCTTC.

In this sample, this clone turned up once. The chain links TRBV28 to TRBJ1-2; D is unresolved. V shed 3 bases and J shed 2 bases, with 13 bases lying between them. CDR1 MDHEN and CDR2 SYDVKM come from the germline V gene. This CDR3 is built from 15 residues. The chain's CDR3 is CASSLRMTSNYGYTF. The CDR3 nucleotides are TGTGCCAGCAGTTTGCGTATGACAAGCAACTATGGCTACACCTTC.

The CDR3 coding sequence is TGCGCCAGCAGCTTGGAGGGTTGGGGCCGGAATTCACCCCTCCACTTT. Translated, it gives CASSLEGWGRNSPLHF. The V call is TRBV5-1, the J call TRBJ1-6; perhaps TRBD1 as D (5 bases). Between the trimmed V and J ends, which lost 0 bases and 7 bases, there was a span of 14 bases. The CDR3 runs 16 residues. CDR1 and CDR2 (germline): SGHRS, YFSETQ.

The rearrangement links TRBV19 to TRBJ1-5, with TRBD1 matching 7 bases. This CDR3 is built from 16 residues. The V gene's germline CDR1 is LNHDA and CDR2 SQIVND (reference sequence). J gave up 2 bases and V 10 bases, and 14 bases lay outside the gene matches. The CDR3 protein is CATSRQGSVGNQPQHF. CDR3 bases: TGTGCCACCTCAAGACAGGGCTCCGTCGGCAATCAGCCCCAGCATTTT.

This chain connects TRBV19 to TRBJ1-5, with TRBD1 matching over 7 bases. Germline V gene sequence: CDR1 LNHDA, CDR2 SQIVND (reference sequence). The CDR3 contains 15 residues. V lost 6 bases, J lost 6 bases, and 11 bases stayed unmatched. The CDR3 DNA reads TGTGCCAGTAGGAACAAGGGACAGCCGGGTCAGCCCCAGCATTTT. Protein: CASRNKGQPGQPQHF. Together with reference TRBV19 and TRBJ1-5, the CDR3 gives the full variable domain: DGGITQSPKYLFRKEGQNVTLSCEQNLNHDAMYWYRQDPGQGLRLIYYSQIVNDFQKGDIAEGYSVSREKKESFPLTVTSAQKNPTAFYLCASRNKGQPGQPQHFGDGTRLSIL.

The genes are TRBV2 and TRBJ1-1; no reliable D call. The CDR3 extends over 13 amino acids. Germline CDR1 and CDR2: SNHLY and FYNNEI. V was cut by 1 base and J by 4 bases, with 7 bases left in between. The CDR3 bases are TGTGCCAGCAGTGAAGAGCGGGGCACTGAAGCTTTCTTT. It yields the protein CASSEERGTEAFF.

Remarks on this clone: Given a much more abundant clone one base away, this may be a read error. Other DNA sequences within the sample encode an identical CDR3. The J gene is TRBJ2-2, the V gene TRBV27, with D tentatively TRBD2 (5 bases). The CDR3 is 13 amino acids. Trimming left V 3 bases short and J 4 bases short, with 6 bases between. CDR1 and CDR2 from the germline V gene are MNHEY and SMNVEV (reference sequence). This CDR3 reads CASSFGVTGELFF. CDR3 DNA sequence: TGTGCCAGCAGTTTCGGGGTCACCGGGGAGCTGTTTTTT.

The rearrangement joins TRBV28 to TRBJ1-1, with D possibly being TRBD1 (5 bases). The V and J ends lost 6 bases and 7 bases respectively, with 18 bases between them. CDR3 length equals 14 residues. Per the germline V gene, CDR1 is MDHEN and CDR2 is SYDVKM. The CDR3 DNA sequence: TGTGCCAGCAGCTCGCCTGACAGCTATAATGAAGCTTTCTTT. Its protein is CASSSPDSYNEAFF.

The chain couples TRBV27 to TRBJ2-7, with D tentatively TRBD1 (5 bases). CDR1 is MNHEY, CDR2 SMNVEV, per germline (reference sequence). Trimming took off 6 bases at V and 1 base at J, with 10 bases between the two ends. CDR3 length: 13 amino acids. The CDR3 DNA follows: TGTGCCAGCAGGCTGGGGCTATCCTACGAGCAGTACTTC. This encodes CASRLGLSYEQYF.

This clone was seen just once. The CDR3 DNA reads as TGTGCCAGCAGTTTATATCGTCGTCGGGGAGGAGGGTCCTACAATGAGCAGTTCTTC. This encodes CASSLYRRRGGGSYNEQFF. The chain joins TRBV27 to TRBJ2-1; D may be TRBD2 (6 bases). CDR3 length equals 19 residues. V lost 1 base, J lost 1 base, and 20 bases lay in between. The germline gives CDR1 MNHEY, CDR2 SMNVEV (reference sequence).

V and J are TRBV7-8 and TRBJ1-1, with 12 bases identical to TRBD1. Trimming at V came to 8 bases and at J to 4 bases, leaving 5 bases not matched to a gene. The V gene's germline CDR1 is SGHVS and CDR2 FQNEAQ. CDR3 length equals 14 residues. As DNA, the CDR3 is TGTGCCAGCGGGACAGGGGGCACGGGCACTGAAGCTTTCTTT. Amino acid sequence: CASGTGGTGTEAFF.